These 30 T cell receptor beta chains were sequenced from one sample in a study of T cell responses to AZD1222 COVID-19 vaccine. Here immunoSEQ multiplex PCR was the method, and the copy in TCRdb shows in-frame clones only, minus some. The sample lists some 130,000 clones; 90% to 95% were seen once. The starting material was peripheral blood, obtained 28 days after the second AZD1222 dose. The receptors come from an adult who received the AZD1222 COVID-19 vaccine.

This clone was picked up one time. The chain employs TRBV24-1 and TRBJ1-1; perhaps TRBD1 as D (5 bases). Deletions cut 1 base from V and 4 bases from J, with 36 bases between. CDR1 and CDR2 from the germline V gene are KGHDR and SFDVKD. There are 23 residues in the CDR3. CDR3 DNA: TGTGCCACCAGTGATTTAGGACACCCTTCCCACCCTACCTATCCAAAAAAAAGCACTGAAGCTTTCTTT. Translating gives CATSDLGHPSHPTYPKKSTEAFF.

The CDR3 sequence: CASSSDRGSGNEQFF. For the CDR3, the DNA is TGTGCCAGCAGCTCGGACAGGGGCTCGGGCAATGAGCAGTTCTTC. The chain carries TRBV5-4 and TRBJ2-1; 9 positions match TRBD1. With V trimmed by 3 bases and J by 6 bases, 7 bases remained unmatched. This CDR3 comprises 15 residues. From germline, CDR1 is SGHNT and CDR2 YYREEE (reference sequence).

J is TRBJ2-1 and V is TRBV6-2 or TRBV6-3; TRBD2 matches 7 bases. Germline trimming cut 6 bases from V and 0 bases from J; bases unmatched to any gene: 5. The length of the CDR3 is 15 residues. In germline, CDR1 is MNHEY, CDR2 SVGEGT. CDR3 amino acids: CASSPGGGSYNEQFF. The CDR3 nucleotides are TGTGCCAGCAGCCCGGGGGGAGGCTCCTACAATGAGCAGTTCTTC.

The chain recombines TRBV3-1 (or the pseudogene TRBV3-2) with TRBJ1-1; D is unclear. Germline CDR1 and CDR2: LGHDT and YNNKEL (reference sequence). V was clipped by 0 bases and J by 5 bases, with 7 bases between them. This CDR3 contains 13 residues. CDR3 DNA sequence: TGTGCCAGCAGCCAAGATCTTAGGACTGAAGCTTTCTTT. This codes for CASSQDLRTEAFF.

This CDR3 is CSVPDRVYGYTF. In nucleotides, the CDR3 is TGCAGCGTTCCGGACAGGGTCTATGGCTACACCTTC. The V gene is TRBV29-1, the J gene TRBJ1-2; 8 bases fit TRBD1. The J segment lost 4 bases and the V segment lost 5 bases, leaving 3 bases of the junction unmatched. The CDR3 extends over 12 amino acids. Germline values: CDR1 SQVTM, CDR2 ANQGSEA. The full variable domain, completed using reference TRBV29-1 and TRBJ1-2, is SAVISQKPSRDICQRGTSLTIQCQVDSQVTMMFWYRQQPGQSLTLIATANQGSEATYESGFVIDKFPISRPNLTFSTLTVSNMSPEDSSIYLCSVPDRVYGYTFGSGTRLTVV.

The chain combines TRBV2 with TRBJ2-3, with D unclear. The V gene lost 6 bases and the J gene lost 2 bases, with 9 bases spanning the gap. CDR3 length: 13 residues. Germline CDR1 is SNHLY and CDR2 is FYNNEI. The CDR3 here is CASSAEITDTQYF. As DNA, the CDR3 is TGTGCCAGCAGCGCGGAAATCACAGATACGCAGTATTTT.

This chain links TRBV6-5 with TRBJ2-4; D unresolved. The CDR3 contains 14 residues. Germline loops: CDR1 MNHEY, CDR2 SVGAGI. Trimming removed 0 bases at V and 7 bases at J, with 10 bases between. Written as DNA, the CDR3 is TGTGCCAGCAGTTACTCTACTGTCCAGAACATTCAGTACTTC. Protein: CASSYSTVQNIQYF.

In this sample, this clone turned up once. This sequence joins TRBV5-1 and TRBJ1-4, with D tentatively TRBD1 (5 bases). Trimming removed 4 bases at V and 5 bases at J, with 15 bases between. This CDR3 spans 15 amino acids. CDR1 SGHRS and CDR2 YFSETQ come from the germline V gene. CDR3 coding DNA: TGCGCCAGCAGCCTCCTCGGGACCTCGAATGAAAAACTGTTTTTT. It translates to CASSLLGTSNEKLFF. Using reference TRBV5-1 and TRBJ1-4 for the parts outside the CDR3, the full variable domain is KAGVTQTPRYLIKTRGQQVTLSCSPISGHRSVSWYQQTPGQGLQFLFEYFSETQRNKGNFPGRFSGRQFSNSRSEMNVSTLELGDSALYLCASSLLGTSNEKLFFGSGTQLSVL.

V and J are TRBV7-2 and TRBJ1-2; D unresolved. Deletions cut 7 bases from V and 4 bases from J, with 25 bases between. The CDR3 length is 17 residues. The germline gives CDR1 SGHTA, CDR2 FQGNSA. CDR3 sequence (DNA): TGTGCCAGCACCGAAAACCCTCCGGGGAATATGGGCTATGGCTACACCTTC. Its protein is CASTENPPGNMGYGYTF.

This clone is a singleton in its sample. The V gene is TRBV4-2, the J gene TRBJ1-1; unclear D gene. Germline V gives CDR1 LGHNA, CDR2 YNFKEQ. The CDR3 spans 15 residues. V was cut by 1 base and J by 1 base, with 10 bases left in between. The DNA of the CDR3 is TGTGCCAGCAGCCAAGTGGCTGGGTCGAACACTGAAGCTTTCTTT. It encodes CASSQVAGSNTEAFF.

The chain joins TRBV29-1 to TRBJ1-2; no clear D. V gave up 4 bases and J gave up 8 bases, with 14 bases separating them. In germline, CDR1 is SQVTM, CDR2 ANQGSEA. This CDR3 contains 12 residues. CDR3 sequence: CSVVGSDRGYTF. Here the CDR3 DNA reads TGCAGCGTTGTCGGCAGCGATAGGGGCTACACCTTC. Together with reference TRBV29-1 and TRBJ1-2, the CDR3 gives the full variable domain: SAVISQKPSRDICQRGTSLTIQCQVDSQVTMMFWYRQQPGQSLTLIATANQGSEATYESGFVIDKFPISRPNLTFSTLTVSNMSPEDSSIYLCSVVGSDRGYTFGSGTRLTVV.

The CDR3 DNA reads as TGTGCCAGCAGCGGGGCTTGGGGGGGCAACACCTTC. This codes for CASSGAWGGNTF. The chain has TRBV28 and TRBJ1-2; D may be TRBD1 (6 bases). In germline, CDR1 is MDHEN, CDR2 SYDVKM. Trimming removed 6 bases from V and 12 bases from J, with 17 bases in between. The CDR3 extends over 12 amino acids.

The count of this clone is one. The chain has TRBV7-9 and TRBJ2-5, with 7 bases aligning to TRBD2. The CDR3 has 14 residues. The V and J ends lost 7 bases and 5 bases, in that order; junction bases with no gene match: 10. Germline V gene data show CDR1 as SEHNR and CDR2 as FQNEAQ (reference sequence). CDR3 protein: CASTHWGGMETQYF. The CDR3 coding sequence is TGTGCCAGCACCCATTGGGGGGGGATGGAGACCCAGTACTTC.

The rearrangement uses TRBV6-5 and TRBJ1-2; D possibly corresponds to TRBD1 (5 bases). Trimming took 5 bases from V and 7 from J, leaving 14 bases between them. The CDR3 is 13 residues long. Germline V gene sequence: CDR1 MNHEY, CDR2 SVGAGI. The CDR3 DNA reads TGTGCCAGCAGTCCGACAGCTCTGGGTGGCTACACCTTC. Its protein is CASSPTALGGYTF.

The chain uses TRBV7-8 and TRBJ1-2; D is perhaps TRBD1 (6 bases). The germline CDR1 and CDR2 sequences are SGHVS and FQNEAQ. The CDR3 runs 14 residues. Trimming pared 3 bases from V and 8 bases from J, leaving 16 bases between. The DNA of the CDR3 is TGTGCCAGCAGCTTCCTACAGGGATTCGCGGGCTACACCTTC. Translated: CASSFLQGFAGYTF.

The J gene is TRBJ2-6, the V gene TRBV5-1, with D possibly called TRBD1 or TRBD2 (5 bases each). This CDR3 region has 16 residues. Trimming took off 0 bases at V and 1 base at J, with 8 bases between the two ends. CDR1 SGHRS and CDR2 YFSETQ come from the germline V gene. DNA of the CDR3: TGCGCCAGCAGCTTGGTCAGGGAGTCTGGGGCCAACGTCCTGACTTTC. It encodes CASSLVRESGANVLTF. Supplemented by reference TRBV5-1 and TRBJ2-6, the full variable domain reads KAGVTQTPRYLIKTRGQQVTLSCSPISGHRSVSWYQQTPGQGLQFLFEYFSETQRNKGNFPGRFSGRQFSNSRSEMNVSTLELGDSALYLCASSLVRESGANVLTFGAGSRLTVL.

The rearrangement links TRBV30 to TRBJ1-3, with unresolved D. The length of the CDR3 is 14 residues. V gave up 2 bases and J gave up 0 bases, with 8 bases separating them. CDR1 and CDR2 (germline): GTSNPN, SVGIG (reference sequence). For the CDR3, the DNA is TGTGCCTGGAGTCAGGTCTTCTCTGGAAACACCATATATTTT. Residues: CAWSQVFSGNTIYF.

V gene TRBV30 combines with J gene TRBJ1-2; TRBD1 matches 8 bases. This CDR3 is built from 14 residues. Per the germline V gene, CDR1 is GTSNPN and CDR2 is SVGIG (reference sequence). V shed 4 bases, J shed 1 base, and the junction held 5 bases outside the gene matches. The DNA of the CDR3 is TGTGCCTGGAAAGGACAGGGTTTTAACTATGGCTACACCTTC. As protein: CAWKGQGFNYGYTF.

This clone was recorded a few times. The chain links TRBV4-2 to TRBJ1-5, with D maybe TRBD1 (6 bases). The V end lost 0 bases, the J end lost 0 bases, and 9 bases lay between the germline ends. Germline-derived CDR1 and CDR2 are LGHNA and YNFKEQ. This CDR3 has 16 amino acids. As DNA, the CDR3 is TGTGCCAGCAGCCAAGATGGGGGGCATAGCAATCAGCCCCAGCATTTT. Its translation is CASSQDGGHSNQPQHF.

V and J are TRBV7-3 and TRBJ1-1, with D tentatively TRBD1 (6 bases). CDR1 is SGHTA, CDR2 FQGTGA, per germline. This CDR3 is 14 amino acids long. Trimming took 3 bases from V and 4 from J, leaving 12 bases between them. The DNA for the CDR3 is TGTGCCAGCAGCTTCGCCAGGGGTGGCACTGAAGCTTTCTTT. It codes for CASSFARGGTEAFF. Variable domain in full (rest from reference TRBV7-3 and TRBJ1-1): GAGVSQTPSNKVTEKGKYVELRCDPISGHTALYWYRQSLGQGPEFLIYFQGTGAADDSGLPNDRFFAVRPEGSVSTLKIQRTERGDSAVYLCASSFARGGTEAFFGQGTRLTVV.

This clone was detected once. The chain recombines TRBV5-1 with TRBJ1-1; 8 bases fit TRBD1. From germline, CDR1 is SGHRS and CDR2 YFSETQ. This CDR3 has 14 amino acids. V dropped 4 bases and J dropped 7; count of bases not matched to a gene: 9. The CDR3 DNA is TGCGCCAGCAGCAGGGCCGACAGGGGAGGTGAAGCTTTCTTT. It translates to CASSRADRGGEAFF.

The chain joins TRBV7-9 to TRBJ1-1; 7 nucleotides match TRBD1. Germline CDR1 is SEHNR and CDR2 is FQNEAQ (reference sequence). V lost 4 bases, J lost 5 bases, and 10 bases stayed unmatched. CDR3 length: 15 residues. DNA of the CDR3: TGTGCCAGCAGCTCTCCACAGGGGATCAAAACTGAAGCTTTCTTT. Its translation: CASSSPQGIKTEAFF.

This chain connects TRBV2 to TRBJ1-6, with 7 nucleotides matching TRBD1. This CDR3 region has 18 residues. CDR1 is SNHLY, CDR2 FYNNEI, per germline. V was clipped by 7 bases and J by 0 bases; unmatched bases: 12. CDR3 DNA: TGTGCCAGCACACAAGGGGGCGCATTAAGCTCCTATAATTCACCCCTCCACTTT. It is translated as CASTQGGALSSYNSPLHF.

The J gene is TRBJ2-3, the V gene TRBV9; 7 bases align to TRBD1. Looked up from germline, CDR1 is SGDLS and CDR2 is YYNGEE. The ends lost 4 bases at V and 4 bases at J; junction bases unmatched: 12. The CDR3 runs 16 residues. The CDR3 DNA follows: TGTGCCAGCAGCCTAAGACAGGGAGTCTTTGCAGATACGCAGTATTTT. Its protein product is CASSLRQGVFADTQYF.

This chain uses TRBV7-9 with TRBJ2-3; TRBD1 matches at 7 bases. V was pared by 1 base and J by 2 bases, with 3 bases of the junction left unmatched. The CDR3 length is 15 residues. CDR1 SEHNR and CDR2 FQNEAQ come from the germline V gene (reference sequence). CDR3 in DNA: TGTGCCAGCAGCTTAGAGGGGGCCCACACAGATACGCAGTATTTT. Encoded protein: CASSLEGAHTDTQYF.

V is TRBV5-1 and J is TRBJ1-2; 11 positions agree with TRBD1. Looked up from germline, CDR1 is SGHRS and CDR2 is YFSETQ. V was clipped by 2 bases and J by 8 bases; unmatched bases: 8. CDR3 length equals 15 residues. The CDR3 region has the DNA TGCGCCAGCAGCTTCGGACAGGGGGCGAGGTCGGGCTACACCTTC. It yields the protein CASSFGQGARSGYTF.

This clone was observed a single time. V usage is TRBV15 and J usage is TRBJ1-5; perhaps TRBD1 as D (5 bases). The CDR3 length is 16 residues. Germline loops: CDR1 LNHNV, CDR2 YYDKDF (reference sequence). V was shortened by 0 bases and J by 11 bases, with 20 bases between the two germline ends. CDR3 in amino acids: CATSRDTFSGVKAQHF. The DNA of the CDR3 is TGTGCCACCAGCAGAGATACGTTTTCGGGGGTCAAAGCCCAGCATTTT. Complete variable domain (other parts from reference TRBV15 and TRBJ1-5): DAMVIQNPRYQVTQFGKPVTLSCSQTLNHNVMYWYQQKSSQAPKLLFHYYDKDFNNEADTPDNFQSRRPNTSFCFLDIRSPGLGDTAMYLCATSRDTFSGVKAQHFGDGTRLSIL.

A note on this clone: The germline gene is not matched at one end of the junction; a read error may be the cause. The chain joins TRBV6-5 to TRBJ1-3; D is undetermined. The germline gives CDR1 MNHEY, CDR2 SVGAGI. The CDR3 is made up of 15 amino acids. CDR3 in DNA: TGTGCCAGCAGTGACTCCCGGAGCGGAGGAAACACCATATATTTT. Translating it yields CASSDSRSGGNTIYF.

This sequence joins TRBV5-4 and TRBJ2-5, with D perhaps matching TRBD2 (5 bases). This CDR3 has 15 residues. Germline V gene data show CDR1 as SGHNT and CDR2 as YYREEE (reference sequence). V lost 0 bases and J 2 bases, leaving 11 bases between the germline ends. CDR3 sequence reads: CASSLAGTGQETQYF. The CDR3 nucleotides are TGTGCCAGCAGCTTGGCCGGTACGGGACAAGAGACCCAGTACTTC.

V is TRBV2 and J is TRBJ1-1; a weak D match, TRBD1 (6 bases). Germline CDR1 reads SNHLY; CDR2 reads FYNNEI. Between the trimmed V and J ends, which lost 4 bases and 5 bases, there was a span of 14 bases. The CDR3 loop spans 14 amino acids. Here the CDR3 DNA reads TGTGCCAGCAGTGTCCTAGGGGGGGGGACTGAAGCTTTCTTT. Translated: CASSVLGGGTEAFF.